The rows below give T cell receptor beta chains drawn from one sample of a study of cytomegalovirus exposure and HLA in healthy donors. Sequenced by immunoSEQ multiplex PCR; TCRdb stores in-frame clones only, minus some. The repertoire holds roughly 80,000 clones, with roughly two thirds as singletons. The sample comprised PBMCs. The receptors were gathered from a woman between 45 and 65 years old in good health and CMV-seropositive. CDR3s include the opening cysteine and the closing phenylalanine or tryptophan. D genes are given only for firm matches. Clone size is given for some rows only: seen once, a few or many times, or a class if the clone is expanded.

.	TRBJ1-2	TRBV9	.	TGTGCCAGCAGCGCAGCCCCGGACAGAGCTAACTATGGCTACACCTTC	CASSAAPDRANYGYTF
.	TRBJ1-4	TRBV2	.	TGTGCCAGTATCGAAGATCGGGGGACTAATGAAAAACTGTTTTTT	CASIEDRGTNEKLFF
TRBD1	TRBJ1-4	TRBV29-1	.	TGCAGCTTCGACAGGGGCTTAGGTGAAAAACTGTTTTTT	CSFDRGLGEKLFF
TRBD1	TRBJ1-2	TRBV19	few	TGTGCCAGTAGTCCATCGACAGGGTCTTATATTGGCTATGGCTACACCTTC	CASSPSTGSYIGYGYTF
.	TRBJ2-1	TRBV11-3	.	TGTGCCAGCAGCCCCCGGGGGGCAGGCAACAATGAGCAGTTCTTC	CASSPRGAGNNEQFF
.	TRBJ1-1	TRBV2	.	TGTGCCAGCAGTGAGGAGGGCATGAGCACTGAAGCTTTCTTT	CASSEEGMSTEAFF
.	TRBJ1-5	TRBV7-2	.	TGTGCCAGCAGCTTTCTAGAGGACTCACCAGGGGATCAGCCCCAGCATTTT	CASSFLEDSPGDQPQHF
TRBD1	TRBJ2-1	TRBV30	once	TGTGCCTGGAGGGCTACCGAGACAGGGGGCGGGGAGCAGTTCTTC	CAWRATETGGGEQFF
TRBD1	TRBJ2-1	TRBV4-1	.	TGCGCCAGCAGCCCCGGACAGGGCGGTCGGTCCCTATTCTACAATGAGCAGTTCTTC	CASSPGQGGRSLFYNEQFF
TRBD1	TRBJ1-2	TRBV7-2	.	TGTGCCAGCAGCTTAGAGGCACAGGGGGCTGGGGGCTACACCTTC	CASSLEAQGAGGYTF
.	TRBJ1-5	TRBV2	.	TGTGCCAGCAGTGATAGTCAGCCCCAGCATTTT	CASSDSQPQHF